These 30 T cell receptor beta chains share one sample of origin, sequenced in a study of CD8+ T cells in alopecia areata (dated by TCRdb to 2017 to 2018). The receptor library was made with the immunoSEQ multiplex PCR assay. RNA was extracted from all samples and reverse transcribed into cDNA, which served as template for TCR sequencing. In TCRdb, the immuneACCESS table is reduced to in-frame sequences with V and J assigned. These tables do not hold every clone; where another copy was compared, an unresolved V gene accounts for under half, and the others remain unexplained. This sample has approximately 220,000 clones in its table, and roughly two fifths of those were observed once. The ten largest clones take up 0.48% of the sample. The treatment or condition label, as the study defines it: oral pan-JAK inhibitor, 5-10 mg twice daily. The specimen comprised CD4+ T cells sorted from blood, sampled at approximately week 30, from a patient treated with tofacitinib. These TCRs come from a human donor with alopecia areata.

The J gene is TRBJ2-7, the V gene TRBV21-1; whether TRBD1, the table's D call, matches the DNA was not checked. TRBV21-1 is tagged as a pseudogene. This CDR3 comprises 16 residues. CDR3 coding DNA: TGTGCCAGCAGCAAAGAAGGATTAGGCAGGACCTACGAGCAGTACTTC. This codes for CASSKEGLGRTYEQYF.

V usage is TRBV30 and J usage is TRBJ2-3, with 8 bases that match TRBD2. V was pared by 1 base and J by 10 bases, with 4 bases of the junction left unmatched. CDR3 length: 12 residues. Germline V gene data show CDR1 as GTSNPN and CDR2 as SVGIG (reference sequence). CDR3 loop: CAWSGAREAQYF. CDR3 sequence (DNA): TGTGCCTGGAGTGGAGCGCGGGAGGCGCAGTATTTT.

The rearrangement uses TRBV18 and TRBJ2-1, with 8 bases fitting TRBD2. This CDR3 comprises 16 residues. Germline CDR1 and CDR2: KGHSH and LQKENI. V was pared by 6 bases and J by 5 bases, with 12 bases of the junction left unmatched. CDR3: CASSYRGSGKHNEQFF. In DNA form, the CDR3 reads TGTGCCAGCTCCTACCGGGGTAGCGGGAAACACAATGAGCAGTTCTTC.

The rearrangement links TRBV6-5 to TRBJ1-6; tentatively, D is TRBD1 (5 bases). Germline V CDR1 and CDR2: MNHEY, SVGAGI. The CDR3 is made up of 16 amino acids. V dropped 2 bases and J dropped 3 bases, with 11 bases sitting between them. The CDR3 DNA is TGTGCCAGCAGTTACCGGGCAGGGCGCTATAATTCACCCCTCCACTTT. Translated: CASSYRAGRYNSPLHF.

This clone has more than one count but fewer than ten. This rearrangement joins TRBV29-1 to TRBJ2-1; TRBD2 is a possible D gene (5 bases). CDR1 is SQVTM and CDR2 is ANQGSEA in the germline V gene. V lost 7 bases, J lost 0 bases, and 16 bases lay in between. The CDR3 is made up of 15 amino acids. CDR3: CSAQGERSSYNEQFF. CDR3 DNA sequence: TGCAGCGCCCAAGGAGAGCGGAGCTCCTACAATGAGCAGTTCTTC.

This clone was counted between two and nine times. One end of the junction fails to match germline, which may point to a read error. The chain carries TRBV4-1 and TRBJ2-7; 8 bases fit TRBD2. Germline loops: CDR1 MGHRA, CDR2 YSYEKL. The CDR3 runs to 14 residues. CDR3 in amino acids: CASSPTRGVREQYF. CDR3 in DNA: TGTGCCAGCAGCCCGACGCGGGGGGTGCGGGAGCAGTACTTC.

The table lists this clone with many counts. This chain joins TRBV19 and TRBJ1-2; the match to TRBD1 covers 8 bases. Trimming cost V 3 bases and J 5 bases; bases outside gene matches: 5. CDR1 is LNHDA, CDR2 SQIVND, per germline (reference sequence). The CDR3 spans 14 residues. The CDR3 sequence is CASSIPGQAYGYTF. Written as DNA, the CDR3 is TGTGCCAGTAGTATTCCGGGACAGGCTTATGGCTACACCTTC.

This chain joins TRBV7-8 and TRBJ2-1; 13 nucleotides align to TRBD2. The germline V gene encodes CDR1 SGHVS and CDR2 FQNEAQ. The CDR3 totals 17 residues. Trimming at V came to 3 bases and at J to 8 bases, leaving 10 bases not matched to a gene. The chain's CDR3 is CASSFPTSGGPRDEQFF. As DNA, the CDR3 is TGTGCCAGCAGCTTCCCGACTAGCGGGGGGCCCAGGGATGAGCAGTTCTTC.

A single count supports this clone. The rearrangement joins TRBV20-1 to TRBJ1-2; D may be TRBD1 (6 bases). Deletions cut 5 bases from V and 10 bases from J, with 14 bases between. The germline V gene encodes CDR1 DFQATT and CDR2 SNEGSKA (reference sequence). The CDR3 sequence is 11 residues long. The CDR3 DNA follows: TGCAGTGCTCCTCATGCGGGGGCCTACACCTTC. It yields the protein CSAPHAGAYTF.

This clone was detected only a few times. V is TRBV7-2 and J is TRBJ1-1; D not resolved. Germline values: CDR1 SGHTA, CDR2 FQGNSA. This CDR3 has 13 residues. Trimming shortened V by 1 base and J by 8 bases, and 11 bases separated the two germline ends. The CDR3 sequence: CASSLGRVEEAFF. In DNA, the CDR3 is TGTGCCAGCAGCTTAGGCCGCGTAGAGGAAGCTTTCTTT.

The V call is TRBV30, the J call TRBJ2-7, with D possibly TRBD1 on 5 matching bases. V lost 4 bases to trimming and J lost 7 bases, with 14 bases between them. Germline CDR1 is GTSNPN and CDR2 is SVGIG (reference sequence). The CDR3 is 12 residues long. CDR3 in DNA: TGTGCCTGGACCGCCTATAGGGGTGAGCAGTACTTC. It is translated as CAWTAYRGEQYF.

This clone was seen more than once but under ten times. J is TRBJ1-1 and V is TRBV11-2; TRBD1 agrees at 7 bases. Trimming took 1 base from V and 7 from J; bases not matched to a gene: 12. The germline CDR1 and CDR2 sequences are SGHAT and FQNNGV. The CDR3 contains 16 residues. CDR3 coding DNA: TGTGCCAGCAGCTTAGGGTCCGGGACAGCTAGCTATGAAGCTTTCTTT. It specifies CASSLGSGTASYEAFF.

J is TRBJ2-1 and V is TRBV6-1, with 7 bases identical to TRBD2. J was trimmed by 2 bases and V by 3 bases; bases with no gene match: 4. Per the germline V gene, CDR1 is MNHNS and CDR2 is SASEGT. The CDR3 runs to 15 residues. CDR3 coding DNA: TGTGCCAGCAGTGACCAGCGGGGCCCCTACAATGAGCAGTTCTTC. As protein: CASSDQRGPYNEQFF.

This clone was observed a single time. V is TRBV5-1 and J is TRBJ2-3; D is unclear. Trimming took off 5 bases at V and 9 bases at J, with 13 bases between the two ends. Germline CDR1 reads SGHRS; CDR2 reads YFSETQ. CDR3 length: 12 amino acids. CDR3 in DNA: TGCGCCAGCAGTTTTGACTTGGAGACGCAGTATTTT. It is translated as CASSFDLETQYF. The full variable domain, in which reference TRBV5-1 and TRBJ2-3 provide the parts outside the CDR3, is KAGVTQTPRYLIKTRGQQVTLSCSPISGHRSVSWYQQTPGQGLQFLFEYFSETQRNKGNFPGRFSGRQFSNSRSEMNVSTLELGDSALYLCASSFDLETQYFGPGTRLTVL.

The chain couples TRBV30 to TRBJ2-3; D is ambiguous. The CDR3 extends over 13 amino acids. V was cut by 2 bases and J by 7 bases, with 13 bases left in between. Germline V gene data show CDR1 as GTSNPN and CDR2 as SVGIG (reference sequence). The CDR3 DNA sequence: TGTGCCTGGAGTATTCAAACCGGAAATACGCAGTATTTT. As protein: CAWSIQTGNTQYF.

This clone has a count of ten or more. J is TRBJ2-5 and V is TRBV6-6; TRBD2 matches 7 bases. Germline V gene data show CDR1 as MNHNY and CDR2 as SVGAGI (reference sequence). The V gene end was trimmed by 8 bases and the J gene end by 3 bases; junction bases not matched to a gene: 9. The CDR3 has 14 residues. In nucleotides, the CDR3 is TGTGCCAGCTGGGAGCGGGGCCGAAAAGAGACCCAGTACTTC. Translated: CASWERGRKETQYF.

The rearrangement joins TRBV6-5 to TRBJ1-5; no definite D call. V shed 0 bases and J shed 0 bases, with 9 bases lying between them. The CDR3 spans 16 residues. The germline gives CDR1 MNHEY, CDR2 SVGAGI. In DNA, the CDR3 is TGTGCCAGCAGTTACTCGAACCCTTATAGCAATCAGCCCCAGCATTTT. Translated, it gives CASSYSNPYSNQPQHF.

This clone is deemed medium-sized (0.01 to 0.1%). V gene TRBV6-5 combines with J gene TRBJ2-7, with D tentatively TRBD1 (6 bases). With 6 bases removed from V and 2 bases from J, the gap between germline ends came to 8 bases. The CDR3 is made up of 12 amino acids. Germline CDR1 reads MNHEY; CDR2 reads SVGAGI. CDR3 nucleotide sequence: TGTGCCAGCAGGGACAGCGCCTACGAGCAGTACTTC. Translating it yields CASRDSAYEQYF.

This rearrangement joins TRBV28 to TRBJ1-1; D gene ambiguous. Trimming removed 7 bases at V and 8 bases at J, with 11 bases between. In germline, CDR1 is MDHEN, CDR2 SYDVKM. The CDR3 consists of 11 residues. For the CDR3, the DNA is TGTGCCAGCACCCTGTCCAGGGAAGCTTTCTTT. Amino acids: CASTLSREAFF.

The gene calls are TRBV5-1 and TRBJ1-1; 7 nucleotides line up with TRBD1. Per germline, CDR1 SGHRS and CDR2 YFSETQ. J was trimmed by 4 bases and V by 4 bases; bases with no gene match: 13. This CDR3 has 16 amino acids. The CDR3 DNA reads as TGCGCCAGCAGCGGATCTGAGGGGGCGCGCGGCACTGAAGCTTTCTTT. It translates to CASSGSEGARGTEAFF.

The chain links TRBV7-9 to TRBJ2-5; D is unclear. Between the trimmed V and J ends, which lost 5 bases and 3 bases, there was a span of 13 bases. The CDR3 spans 14 residues. Per germline, CDR1 SEHNR and CDR2 FQNEAQ (reference sequence). The CDR3 nucleotides read TGTGCCAGCAGCCCCGGGTGGACGGAAGAGACCCAGTACTTC. This sequence encodes CASSPGWTEETQYF.

The sample holds a few counts of this clone. The gene calls are TRBV7-2 and TRBJ1-4; D gene uncertain. This CDR3 has 14 amino acids. Trimming took off 1 base at V and 8 bases at J, with 11 bases between the two ends. Germline assignment: CDR1 SGHTA and CDR2 FQGNSA. The CDR3 nucleotides are TGTGCCAGCAGCTTAGTGGTAGTAGGGGAAAAACTGTTTTTT. Translating gives CASSLVVVGEKLFF.

In its sample, this clone was seen once. The chain employs TRBV5-4 and TRBJ1-1; weak D call: TRBD1 (6 bases). Trimming cost V 4 bases and J 4 bases, with 11 bases left between them. This CDR3 has 13 amino acids. Germline values: CDR1 SGHNT, CDR2 YYREEE (reference sequence). In DNA, the CDR3 is TGTGCCAGCAGCCCTACAGGGTCCACTGAAGCTTTCTTT. It is translated as CASSPTGSTEAFF.

There are a few counts of this clone. The rearrangement joins TRBV5-1 to TRBJ2-2, with D maybe TRBD1 (5 bases). The CDR3 spans 14 residues. Germline CDR1 SGHRS, CDR2 YFSETQ. Between the trimmed V and J ends, which lost 4 bases and 1 base, there was a span of 8 bases. CDR3 region: CASSPTENTGELFF. In nucleotides, the CDR3 is TGCGCCAGCAGCCCGACAGAGAACACCGGGGAGCTGTTTTTT. Full variable domain (rest looked up from reference TRBV5-1 and TRBJ2-2): KAGVTQTPRYLIKTRGQQVTLSCSPISGHRSVSWYQQTPGQGLQFLFEYFSETQRNKGNFPGRFSGRQFSNSRSEMNVSTLELGDSALYLCASSPTENTGELFFGEGSRLTVL.

The chain joins TRBV7-2 to TRBJ2-3; D ambiguous. CDR3 size: 16 residues. The germline gives CDR1 SGHTA, CDR2 FQGNSA. Between the trimmed V and J ends, which lost 7 bases and 0 bases, there was a span of 17 bases. CDR3 sequence: CASIPTGLPSTDTQYF. Here the CDR3 DNA reads TGTGCCAGCATCCCAACTGGTCTCCCAAGCACAGATACGCAGTATTTT.

The table lists this clone with a few counts. The chain uses TRBV30 and TRBJ1-5; 7 positions agree with TRBD1. Trimming cost V 5 bases and J 2 bases; bases outside gene matches: 12. Germline V gives CDR1 GTSNPN, CDR2 SVGIG (reference sequence). This CDR3 is 16 amino acids long. The CDR3 spells CAWSRGSPPGNQPQHF. The CDR3 coding sequence is TGTGCCTGGTCCAGGGGGTCACCGCCTGGCAATCAGCCCCAGCATTTT.

The chain joins TRBV6-5 to TRBJ2-1; D might be TRBD1 or TRBD2, each matching 6 bases. CDR1 is MNHEY and CDR2 is SVGAGI in the germline V gene. Trimming stripped 4 bases from V and 14 bases from J, with 12 bases between. There are 11 residues in the CDR3. The CDR3 reads CASSWGAREFF. The CDR3 DNA reads as TGTGCCAGCAGTTGGGGGGCTCGAGAGTTCTTC.

The chain is built from TRBV14 and TRBJ2-1; 11 bases fit TRBD2. The V gene's germline CDR1 is SGHDN and CDR2 FVKESK. The CDR3 is 16 residues long. Trimming removed 4 bases from V and 8 bases from J; junction bases left unmatched: 10. CDR3 in DNA: TGTGCCAGCAGCCGACTAGCGGGGCCTATTGACGATGAGCAGTTCTTC. Translating it yields CASSRLAGPIDDEQFF.

This clone was picked up a small number of times. The chain links TRBV5-6 to TRBJ2-6; D may correspond to TRBD1 or TRBD2 (7 bases each). This CDR3 region has 18 residues. Germline assignment: CDR1 SGHDT and CDR2 YYEEEE. Trimming removed 4 bases from V and 4 bases from J, with 21 bases in between. In nucleotides, the CDR3 is TGTGCCAGCAGCCCGGCGACAGGGCGGGGGACGGGGGCCAACGTCCTGACTTTC. Its protein product is CASSPATGRGTGANVLTF.

Here the CDR3 DNA reads TGTGCCAGCAGCCTCCGGGGAGGGAGCACCGGGGAGCTGTTTTTT. Translating gives CASSLRGGSTGELFF. The chain carries TRBV5-4 and TRBJ2-2; TRBD2 aligns across 7 bases. Germline V gene sequence: CDR1 SGHNT, CDR2 YYREEE (reference sequence). CDR3 length: 15 residues. Trimming took 4 bases from V and 4 from J; bases not matched to a gene: 7.